This paragraph covers one TCR beta chain sequence. Its antigen is not known. This sample stems from a study of early T cells in non-severe SARS-CoV-2 infection. Overall study: Unpaired chains resulted from sequencing bulk RNA of unsorted whole blood. Findings of the study overall: Clonotype matching in VDJdb favored anti-spike CD8 responses and did not capture private and CD4 specificities.

Tagging with unique molecular identifiers was applied to individual cDNA molecules. TCRdb used MiXCR to reprocess the 5' RACE reads, holding one entry per CDR3 protein. The sample consists of about 58,000 distinct CDR3 sequences, under 10% of them appearing once. This receptor was obtained from an adult who was a healthcare worker with PCR-confirmed SARS-CoV-2 infection or an uninfected control (not recorded which). Sample: whole blood.

The CDR3 nucleotides are TGTGCCAGCAGTTACGCAAGACAGGGTCCCACTGAAGCTTTCTTT. Translation: CASSYARQGPTEAFF. V gene TRBV6-2 or TRBV6-3 combines with J gene TRBJ1-1, with 7 bases fitting TRBD1. In germline, CDR1 is MNHEY, CDR2 SVGEGT. Trimming removed 2 bases from V and 4 bases from J; junction bases left unmatched: 7. This CDR3 comprises 15 residues.